Listed below are T cell receptor beta chains from one sample, sequenced in a study of T cell repertoires in cytomegalovirus infection. From the reads, TCRdb called clonotypes with MiXCR, one entry per CDR3 protein. The sample has some 390,000 distinct CDR3 sequences; over 15% are singletons. Sequencing was done on a sample of PBMCs. These TCRs come from a human donor in good health (CMV status not recorded). Some clones in this sample may be carry-over from other donors' samples. Each CDR3 is given with its conserved first and last residue. A D gene is named only where the DNA matches it firmly. Size is stated for part of the rows, as once, few or many counts, or as a class when the clone is expanded.

J gene,clone size,D gene,V gene,CDR3 protein,CDR3 DNA
TRBJ1-1,few,-,TRBV20-1,CSATSPTEAFF,TGCAGTGCCACAAGTCCCACGGAAGCTTTCTTT
TRBJ1-3,many,-,TRBV7-8,CASSLVSSGNTIYF,TGTGCCAGCAGCTTAGTGAGCTCTGGAAACACCATATATTTT
TRBJ2-7,-,-,TRBV5-1,CASSEPGAGHSYEQYF,TGCGCCAGCAGCGAGCCCGGGGCAGGCCACTCCTACGAGCAGTACTTC
TRBJ2-7,many,TRBD2,TRBV27,CASSPWGTSGTYEQYF,TGTGCCAGCAGCCCTTGGGGGACTAGCGGTACCTACGAGCAGTACTTC
TRBJ2-1,few,-,TRBV4-1,CASSQERLKSLYNEQFF,TGCGCCAGCAGCCAAGAACGCCTAAAATCCCTTTACAATGAGCAGTTCTTC
TRBJ2-6,-,-,TRBV30,CAWSARWTPAPGANVLTF,TGTGCCTGGAGTGCGCGTTGGACCCCAGCCCCTGGGGCCAACGTCCTGACTTTC
TRBJ2-3,few,TRBD2,TRBV6-2/TRBV6-3,CASMRSGSDDTQYF,TGTGCCAGCATGAGGAGCGGGAGCGACGATACGCAGTATTTT
TRBJ1-2,-,-,TRBV19,CASSSDGRSNYGYTF,TGTGCCAGTAGTTCCGACGGAAGATCTAACTATGGCTACACCTTC
TRBJ2-3,-,TRBD2,TRBV7-2,CASSLDRGRATDTQYF,TGTGCCAGCAGCTTAGACCGGGGGAGGGCAACAGATACGCAGTATTTT
TRBJ1-5,few,TRBD1,TRBV6-1,CASSEALQGGVRQPQHF,TGTGCCAGCAGTGAAGCCCTTCAGGGGGGAGTACGTCAGCCCCAGCATTTT
TRBJ2-7,many,-,TRBV7-8,CASSPRPNEQYF,TGTGCCAGCAGCCCCAGACCGAACGAGCAGTACTTC
TRBJ2-1,few,TRBD1,TRBV7-9,CASDVGDRGESRQFF,TGTGCCAGCGACGTGGGGGACAGGGGTGAAAGTCGGCAGTTCTTC
TRBJ2-5,-,-,TRBV5-4,CASSLGVFQETQYF,TGTGCCAGCAGCTTGGGTGTTTTTCAAGAGACCCAGTACTTC
TRBJ2-3,many,TRBD2,TRBV12-3/TRBV12-4,CASSRTSGGNADTQYF,TGTGCCAGCAGCCGGACTAGCGGGGGGAACGCAGATACGCAGTATTTT
TRBJ1-2,few,-,TRBV4-3,CASSQDREPYGYTF,TGCGCCAGCAGCCAAGATAGAGAGCCTTATGGCTACACCTTC